The clone carrying this T cell receptor beta chain was observed at least ten times. No antigen is known for it. Arm-PCR of CDR3 regions with iRepertoire HTBI primers generated TCR beta libraries. MiXCR, applied by TCRdb to the multiplex PCR reads, yields one record per CDR3 protein. The sample consists of hundreds of thousands of distinct CDR3 sequences, approximately 16% of them appearing once. This CDR3 has 15 residues. Germline-derived CDR1 and CDR2 are DFQATT and SNEGSKA (reference sequence). Losses at the gene ends were 7 bases for V and 6 bases for J; bases not matched to a gene: 15. This entry belongs to a study of regulatory T cells in long-lasting Graves disease. Whole-study results and caveats: Persistent disease was characterized by preferential usage of TRBV28, TRBJ1-2 and TRBJ2-5.

Time point noted: newly diagnosed GD, antithyroid drugs for less than 3 months. The TCR library used RNA extracted from PBMCs. These data were likewise used in another study, on T cells in Graves' hyperthyroidism and ophthalmopathy. That paper notes: The diagnostic basis comprised clinical symptoms, serum thyroxine and TRAb, thyroid ultrasound and orbital computed tomography. First-round RT-PCR with HTBI primers amplified the TCR CDR3 region. Blood also carried most thyroid clonotypes expanded above 0.001.

The specimen comprised peripheral blood mononuclear cells (PBMCs), sampled at new diagnosis, from a patient treated with antithyroid drugs. This sequence originates from a man aged 18 to 30 with Graves disease. J is TRBJ2-7 and V is TRBV20-1; 10 nucleotides agree with TRBD1. DNA for the CDR3: TGCAGTGGAACCTTTCGGGACAGGGGCACAATCGAGCAGTACTTC. Residues: CSGTFRDRGTIEQYF.